This T cell receptor beta chain was profiled in a study of blood T cell repertoires in COVID-19. Whole-study context: The origin of the acute and convalescent COVID-19 samples was the United States, Italy and Spain. Nucleic acid was either cDNA or gDNA, and it came from T cells, B-cell-depleted T cells, or PBMCs.

The germline V gene encodes CDR1 SGHTS and CDR2 YDEGEE. With 4 bases removed from V and 0 bases from J, the gap between germline ends came to 8 bases. The CDR3 totals 14 residues. Authors' processing steps: From reference gene primer amplification, estimates of nucleated cell counts were derived. The assay was immunoSEQ multiplex PCR, and TCRdb's table has in-frame clones only and misses some. The D gene and trimming were derived from the DNA, and the V and J assignments and clone size from that table. The profile covers 88,000 or so clones, with roughly 80% appearing a single time and roughly an eighth taken by the ten largest.

The sequence was collected from a human donor in a cohort sampled during active COVID-19. Sequenced sample: peripheral blood. The chain is built from TRBV5-8 and TRBJ1-3; D is ambiguous. The CDR3: CASSDRGSGNTIYF. DNA of the CDR3: TGTGCCAGCAGCGATCGGGGCTCTGGAAACACCATATATTTT.